A selection of T cell receptor beta chains follows, all from one sample in a study of T cell responses to AZD1222 COVID-19 vaccine. Sequenced by immunoSEQ multiplex PCR; TCRdb stores in-frame clones only, minus some. The sample has about 57,000 clones, around 85% seen once. The sample consisted of peripheral blood, taken on day 0 of AZD1222 vaccination. These receptor sequences come from an adult in good health. CDR3s include the opening cysteine and the closing phenylalanine or tryptophan. The order of the fields is clone size, D gene, V gene, J gene, CDR3 protein, CDR3 DNA. The D gene is left open where the match is weak. Not all rows give a size; the values are once, few, many and, for expanded clones, a class.

once	NA	TRBV3-1/TRBV3-2	TRBJ1-2	CASSPAGGDYGYTF	TGTGCCAGCAGCCCTGCAGGAGGGGACTATGGCTACACCTTC
NA	TRBD2	TRBV7-9	TRBJ2-3	CASSLNSGNGGPDTQYF	TGTGCCAGCAGCCTAAATAGCGGGAATGGAGGTCCAGATACGCAGTATTTT
NA	NA	TRBV19	TRBJ2-3	CASSMVASTSTDTQYF	TGTGCCAGTAGTATGGTAGCTTCTACTAGCACAGATACGCAGTATTTT
NA	NA	TRBV24-1	TRBJ2-2	CATSGLTNTGELFF	TGTGCCACCAGTGGACTAACTAACACCGGGGAGCTGTTTTTT
NA	NA	TRBV2	TRBJ1-4	CASSALQGDEKLFF	TGTGCCAGCAGTGCTTTACAGGGCGATGAAAAACTGTTTTTT
NA	TRBD1	TRBV2	TRBJ2-1	CASSEAGSRFGTGAYNEQFF	TGTGCCAGCAGTGAAGCGGGGTCCCGGTTCGGGACAGGGGCCTACAATGAGCAGTTCTTC
NA	NA	TRBV18	TRBJ2-1	CASSQLAGSFGDEQFF	TGTGCCAGCTCCCAACTGGCGGGAAGTTTTGGGGATGAGCAGTTCTTC
few	NA	TRBV16	TRBJ2-7	CASSQSGGSEQYF	TGTGCCAGCAGCCAATCCGGTGGCTCCGAGCAGTACTTC
NA	TRBD2	TRBV7-8	TRBJ2-3	CASSFPSGLAGPTDTQYF	TGTGCCAGCAGCTTCCCCTCAGGCCTAGCGGGTCCCACAGATACGCAGTATTTT
few	TRBD2	TRBV6-4	TRBJ2-3	CASSDGTSGTDTQYF	TGTGCCAGCAGTGACGGGACTAGCGGGACAGATACGCAGTATTTT
NA	NA	TRBV12-3/TRBV12-4	TRBJ1-4	CASSLHPNEKLFF	TGTGCCAGCAGTTTGCATCCTAATGAAAAACTGTTTTTT
NA	NA	TRBV5-1	TRBJ2-3	CASSLAASFTSTDTQYF	TGCGCCAGCAGCTTGGCTGCTTCCTTCACCTCCACAGATACGCAGTATTTT
NA	NA	TRBV28	TRBJ1-6	CASSWWGPSSPLHF	TGTGCCAGCAGTTGGTGGGGGCCGTCGTCACCCCTCCACTTT
NA	NA	TRBV19	TRBJ2-2	CASSIEGRQNTGELFF	TGTGCCAGTAGTATAGAGGGACGACAGAACACCGGGGAGCTGTTTTTT
NA	NA	TRBV24-1	TRBJ1-1	CATSDWGHTEAFF	TGTGCCACCAGTGATTGGGGACACACTGAAGCTTTCTTT
NA	NA	TRBV7-9	TRBJ2-3	CASSPSGYTDTQYF	TGTGCCAGCAGCCCCTCGGGGTACACAGATACGCAGTATTTT
NA	NA	TRBV29-1	TRBJ1-2	CSVNLPQNYGYTF	TGCAGCGTTAATCTCCCCCAGAACTATGGCTACACCTTC
NA	TRBD1	TRBV27	TRBJ1-1	CASSSLSTGQANTEAFF	TGTGCCAGCAGTTCCTTAAGTACCGGACAGGCGAACACTGAAGCTTTCTTT
few	TRBD1	TRBV27	TRBJ1-2	CASSLGEGGVYGYTF	TGTGCCAGCAGTTTAGGTGAAGGGGGCGTCTATGGCTACACCTTC
NA	NA	TRBV10-3	TRBJ1-2	CAISFGVTDGYTF	TGTGCCATCAGTTTTGGGGTTACAGATGGCTACACCTTC
NA	TRBD2	TRBV28	TRBJ2-1	CACREGGTYNEQFF	TGTGCCTGCCGGGAGGGGGGAACCTACAATGAGCAGTTCTTC
NA	NA	TRBV11-2	TRBJ1-2	CASSLGRTTDGYTF	TGTGCCAGCAGCTTAGGGCGGACAACAGATGGCTACACCTTC
NA	NA	TRBV7-8	TRBJ1-4	CASSLSLDNEKLFF	TGTGCCAGCAGCTTATCCTTGGACAATGAAAAACTGTTTTTT
once	TRBD1	TRBV2	TRBJ1-1	CASRRTGERGAFF	TGTGCCAGCAGGAGGACAGGGGAAAGGGGAGCTTTCTTT
NA	NA	TRBV10-3	TRBJ1-6	CAISAEINSPLHF	TGTGCCATCAGTGCGGAGATTAATTCACCCCTCCACTTT
NA	NA	TRBV10-3	TRBJ1-2	CAISESTVNRRQNYGYTF	TGTGCCATCAGTGAGTCGACCGTTAATAGGAGACAGAACTATGGCTACACCTTC
NA	NA	TRBV18	TRBJ1-6	CASSPPTSGGSPLHF	TGTGCCAGCTCACCACCGACCAGTGGAGGGTCACCCCTCCACTTT
once	NA	TRBV5-4	TRBJ2-5	CASSIGWRGSIQETQYF	TGTGCCAGCAGCATCGGGTGGAGGGGAAGTATCCAAGAGACCCAGTACTTC
few	TRBD2	TRBV10-3	TRBJ2-7	CAISPLAAGLYEQYF	TGTGCCATCAGCCCCCTAGCGGCGGGTCTCTACGAGCAGTACTTC
NA	TRBD2	TRBV7-9	TRBJ2-1	CASTSGLAGPPLAGQFF	TGTGCCAGCACCTCGGGACTAGCGGGACCCCCTCTGGCTGGGCAGTTCTTC
NA	NA	TRBV7-2	TRBJ1-3	CASSSPGRYRASSGNTIYF	TGTGCCAGCAGCTCACCGGGTCGGTACAGGGCTAGCTCTGGAAACACCATATATTTT
NA	NA	TRBV3-1/TRBV3-2	TRBJ2-1	CASSQSSGESYNEQFF	TGTGCCAGCAGCCAAAGCTCCGGCGAGTCCTACAATGAGCAGTTCTTC
NA	TRBD1	TRBV10-3	TRBJ1-2	CAILEDRVSNYGYTF	TGTGCCATCCTCGAGGACAGGGTGAGCAACTATGGCTACACCTTC
NA	TRBD2	TRBV2	TRBJ2-3	CASTSGTKLPDTQYF	TGTGCCAGCACATCTGGGACTAAGCTCCCAGATACGCAGTATTTT
once	TRBD1	TRBV6-6	TRBJ2-7	CASIRDRGLAEQYF	TGTGCCAGCATACGGGACAGGGGGCTGGCAGAGCAGTACTTC